This paragraph covers one T cell receptor (beta chain) sequence. The data are from a study of blood T cell repertoires in COVID-19. Sequenced by immunoSEQ multiplex PCR; TCRdb stores in-frame clones only, minus some. Of about 14,000 clones listed, more than 80% are singletons. The CDR3 is 14 amino acids. CDR1 SGHTA and CDR2 FQGNSA come from the germline V gene. The ends lost 8 bases at V and 10 bases at J; junction bases unmatched: 15. The sequencing input was peripheral blood. This receptor was obtained from a human donor in a cohort sampled during active COVID-19. This chain links TRBV7-2 with TRBJ2-3, with 7 bases lining up with TRBD2. The CDR3 coding sequence is TGTGCCAGCGGGCCAGGGAGGGCCGGGGGTGCGCAGTATTTT. Translating gives CASGPGRAGGAQYF.